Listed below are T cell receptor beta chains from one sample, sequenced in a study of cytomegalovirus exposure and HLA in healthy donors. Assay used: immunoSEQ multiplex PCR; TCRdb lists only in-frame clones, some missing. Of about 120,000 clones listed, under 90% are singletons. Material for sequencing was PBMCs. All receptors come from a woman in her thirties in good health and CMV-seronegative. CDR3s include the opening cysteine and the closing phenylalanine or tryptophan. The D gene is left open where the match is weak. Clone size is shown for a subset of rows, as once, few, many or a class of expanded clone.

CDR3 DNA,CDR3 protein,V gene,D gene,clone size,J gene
TGTGCCAGCAGCTTGGTTGCGAATGAGCAGTTCTTC,CASSLVANEQFF,TRBV5-4,-,few,TRBJ2-1
TGTGCCAGTAGCACCGAAACAGGGGTACGTGGCTACACCTTC,CASSTETGVRGYTF,TRBV19,TRBD1,few,TRBJ1-2
TGTGCCAGCAGCTCCCTTAACAGGGGGCAAATCTATGGCTACACCTTC,CASSSLNRGQIYGYTF,TRBV7-9,TRBD1,-,TRBJ1-2
TGTGCCAGCAGCGTAGACGGGACTAGCGCAGAGACCCAGTACTTC,CASSVDGTSAETQYF,TRBV9,TRBD2,-,TRBJ2-5
TGCAGCGTTGAGTTTGCGGGAGGGCCTGGAGATACGCAGTATTTT,CSVEFAGGPGDTQYF,TRBV29-1,TRBD2,-,TRBJ2-3
TGTGCCTGGAGTCTCCGGGGAGGTGGCAATCAGCCCCAGCATTTT,CAWSLRGGGNQPQHF,TRBV30,-,-,TRBJ1-5
TGCAGTGCTAGAGAGAGGGAGACCCAGTACTTC,CSARERETQYF,TRBV20-1,-,-,TRBJ2-5
TGTGCCAGCAGCGAATCCGGGAAAAAGAGGCTCGGCTACACCTTC,CASSESGKKRLGYTF,TRBV27,-,-,TRBJ1-2
TGCGCCAGCAGCCAATTTGGGACTAGCGGGATCAATGAGCAGTTCTTC,CASSQFGTSGINEQFF,TRBV4-3,TRBD2,-,TRBJ2-1
TGTGCCAGCAGTGCCAAGGGGGGGGGTCAGCCCCAGCATTTT,CASSAKGGGQPQHF,TRBV25-1,-,-,TRBJ1-5
TGTGCCAGCAGCCGGGAAGAGAGGGAGCAGTTCTTC,CASSREEREQFF,TRBV5-6,-,-,TRBJ2-1
TGTGCCAGCAGCCCCCGACTAGCGGTAGGGGAAGAGACCCAGTACTTC,CASSPRLAVGEETQYF,TRBV7-9,TRBD2,-,TRBJ2-5
TGTGCCAGCAGTTTGGGAACTAGCGGGACTGATACGCAGTATTTT,CASSLGTSGTDTQYF,TRBV28,TRBD2,once,TRBJ2-3
TGCGCCAGCAAGGTAGTACCTAGCTCGCTGGATTACGAGCAGTACTTC,CASKVVPSSLDYEQYF,TRBV5-1,-,-,TRBJ2-7
TGTGCCAGCAGCTTGCGGGGGACAGGGGTTCACGAGCAGTACTTC,CASSLRGTGVHEQYF,TRBV5-6,TRBD1,-,TRBJ2-7
TGCGCCAGCAGCCTCAGCGGGAGGCCCGACAATGAGCAGTTCTTC,CASSLSGRPDNEQFF,TRBV4-1,TRBD2,once,TRBJ2-1
TGTGCCAGCAGCCCGGAAGCAGGGTCCTACGAGCAGTACTTC,CASSPEAGSYEQYF,TRBV4-2,-,-,TRBJ2-7
TGTGCCAGCAGCCCGGACAGGGGGCGGAGAGGTCGCACGCAGTATTTT,CASSPDRGRRGRTQYF,TRBV5-6,TRBD1,-,TRBJ2-3
TGCGCCAGCAGCTTGGTGGCTAGCGGTCGCTACAATGAGCAGTTCTTC,CASSLVASGRYNEQFF,TRBV5-1,TRBD2,-,TRBJ2-1
TGTGCCAGCTTCACCGGGACAGGGAATTTGCAAGAGACCCAGTACTTC,CASFTGTGNLQETQYF,TRBV2,TRBD1,-,TRBJ2-5
TGTGCCAGCAGTTATGCGAGACTAGCGGGATACAATGAGCAGTTCTTC,CASSYARLAGYNEQFF,TRBV6-5,TRBD2,-,TRBJ2-1
TGTGCCAGCAGCTTAGCACTAGCGGGAGCACTCGGTGAGCAGTTCTTC,CASSLALAGALGEQFF,TRBV7-2,TRBD2,-,TRBJ2-1
TGTGCCAGCAGTTACGGGACTAGCGGGTTCTACGAGCAGTACTTC,CASSYGTSGFYEQYF,TRBV6-5,TRBD2,-,TRBJ2-7
TGTGCCAGTTCTGTCCTCAGCGGGAGCCTAACAGATACGCAGTATTTT,CASSVLSGSLTDTQYF,TRBV19,TRBD2,-,TRBJ2-3
TGTGCCAGCCGGAGGGACCAGCCCCAGCATTTT,CASRRDQPQHF,TRBV6-1,-,-,TRBJ1-5
TGTGCCAGCAGTGAAGAGACAGCTAGCACAGATACGCAGTATTTT,CASSEETASTDTQYF,TRBV6-4,-,few,TRBJ2-3
TGTGCCAGCAGCTTAGATGACCCGACCACGGAGCCCTATGGCTACACCTTC,CASSLDDPTTEPYGYTF,TRBV11-2,-,-,TRBJ1-2
TGCGCCAGCAGCCAAGCTCCCGGAGGACAGTCTGGGGCCAACGTCCTGACTTTC,CASSQAPGGQSGANVLTF,TRBV4-3,-,few,TRBJ2-6
TGTGCCAGCAGCCCCCGTTCGAGGTCACTAGCCAAAAACATTCAGTACTTC,CASSPRSRSLAKNIQYF,TRBV11-2,-,-,TRBJ2-4
TGCGCCAGCAGCTTGGCCGGCAGGGGGCCAGATACGCAGTATTTT,CASSLAGRGPDTQYF,TRBV5-1,TRBD1,-,TRBJ2-3
TGTGCCAGCAGCGCCGCACGGACAGGGAGTGACGAGCAGTACTTC,CASSAARTGSDEQYF,TRBV5-4,TRBD1,-,TRBJ2-7
TGTGCCAGCAGCTCCCCCCAGGGGGGGAACACTGAAGCTTTCTTT,CASSSPQGGNTEAFF,TRBV28,TRBD1,-,TRBJ1-1
TGTGCCACCAGCAGAGGGGGCCAGGGGGAGACCCAGTACTTC,CATSRGGQGETQYF,TRBV15,-,-,TRBJ2-5
TGTGCCAGTGTTCAGAGGCATGAGCAGTTCTTC,CASVQRHEQFF,TRBV19,-,-,TRBJ2-1
TGTGCCAGCAGTTATCTACAGGGTCTAGGTGAGCAGTTCTTC,CASSYLQGLGEQFF,TRBV6-5,-,-,TRBJ2-1
TGTGCCAGCAGTTACGGAGGCCTCGGGAACGAGCAGTACTTC,CASSYGGLGNEQYF,TRBV6-5,-,-,TRBJ2-7
TGTGCCAGCACCCTAGAAAGTACCTACAATGAGCAGTTCTTC,CASTLESTYNEQFF,TRBV7-9,-,-,TRBJ2-1
TGTGCCAGCAGCTATAGAGAGAACACTGAAGCTTTCTTT,CASSYRENTEAFF,TRBV7-6,-,-,TRBJ1-1
TGTGCCAGCAGTTTAATCGGGAGCGGTACTAGCACAGATACGCAGTATTTT,CASSLIGSGTSTDTQYF,TRBV28,-,-,TRBJ2-3
TGTGGTACGGGACATACGAACACTGAAGCTTTCTTT,CGTGHTNTEAFF,TRBV19,-,few,TRBJ1-1
TGTGCCAGCACCCGGTACACAGGGAGGGATCAGCCCCAGCATTTT,CASTRYTGRDQPQHF,TRBV2,-,-,TRBJ1-5
TGCGCCAGCAGCCCCGGGATCCTCGCCGCCTACGAGCAGTACTTC,CASSPGILAAYEQYF,TRBV5-1,-,few,TRBJ2-7
TGTGCCAGCAGCTCCCCGCGCGGGGCGCTAGCGGGAGGGCCAAATGAGCAGTTCTTC,CASSSPRGALAGGPNEQFF,TRBV7-6,TRBD2,-,TRBJ2-1